The 2 T cell receptor beta chains presented below share a single source sample, sequenced in a study of B cell selection in AIRE deficiency. Conventional CD4 T cells were sorted as CD4+CD127+ cells. Clones were read by immunoSEQ multiplex PCR, and TCRdb kept only the in-frame ones, dropping some. The sample has some 24,000 clones; approximately 96% are singletons. The sequenced sample consisted of conventional CD4+ T cells sorted from PBMCs. The receptor source for this set is a human donor with AIRE deficiency.

V is TRBV5-6 and J is TRBJ2-1, with 8 bases that match TRBD1. The J segment lost 9 bases and the V segment lost 5 bases, leaving 10 bases of the junction unmatched. The CDR3 is 14 amino acids. Per germline, CDR1 SGHDT and CDR2 YYEEEE. Here the CDR3 DNA reads TGTGCCAGCAGAGGACAGGGCGGAAAGATTGAGCAGTTCTTC. This sequence encodes CASRGQGGKIEQFF.

This chain joins TRBV4-2 and TRBJ2-4; the D gene is possibly TRBD1 (5 bases). CDR3 size: 15 residues. The V gene's germline CDR1 is LGHNA and CDR2 YNFKEQ. Trimming removed 1 base from V and 2 bases from J, with 9 bases in between. The DNA for the CDR3 is TGTGCCAGCAGCCAAGGGGCAGGGCCCAAAAACATTCAGTACTTC. It codes for CASSQGAGPKNIQYF.